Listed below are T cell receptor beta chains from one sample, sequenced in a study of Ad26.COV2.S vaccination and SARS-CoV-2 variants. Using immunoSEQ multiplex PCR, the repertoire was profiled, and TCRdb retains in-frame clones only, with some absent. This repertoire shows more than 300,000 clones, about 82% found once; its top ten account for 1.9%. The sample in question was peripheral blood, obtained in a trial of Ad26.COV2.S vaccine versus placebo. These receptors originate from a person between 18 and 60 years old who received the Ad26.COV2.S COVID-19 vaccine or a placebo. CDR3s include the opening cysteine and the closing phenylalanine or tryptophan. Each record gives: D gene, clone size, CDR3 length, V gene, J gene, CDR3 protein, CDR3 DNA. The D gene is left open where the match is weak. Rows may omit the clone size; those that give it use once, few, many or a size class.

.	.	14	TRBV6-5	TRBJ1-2	CASSYRRGGYGYTF	TGTGCCAGCAGTTACCGACGAGGGGGCTATGGCTACACCTTC
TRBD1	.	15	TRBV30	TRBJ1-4	CAWTPGQGAYEKLFF	TGTGCCTGGACTCCGGGACAGGGGGCCTATGAAAAACTGTTTTTT
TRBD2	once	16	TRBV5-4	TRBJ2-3	CASSSTTSGGSDTQYF	TGTGCCAGCAGTTCCACGACTAGCGGGGGGTCCGATACGCAGTATTTT
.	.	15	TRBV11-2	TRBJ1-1	CASSLGLTGNTEAFF	TGTGCCAGCAGCTTAGGACTTACAGGGAACACTGAAGCTTTCTTT
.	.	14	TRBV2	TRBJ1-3	CASRFDRMGNTIYF	TGTGCCAGCAGGTTTGACAGGATGGGAAACACCATATATTTT
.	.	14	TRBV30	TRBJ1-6	CAWRRVGFNSPLHF	TGTGCCTGGAGGAGGGTCGGGTTTAATTCACCCCTCCACTTT
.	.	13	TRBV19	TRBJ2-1	CASKESSYNEQFF	TGTGCCAGCAAGGAGAGCTCCTACAATGAGCAGTTCTTC
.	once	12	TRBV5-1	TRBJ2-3	CASSLETDTQYF	TGCGCCAGCAGCTTGGAAACAGATACGCAGTATTTT
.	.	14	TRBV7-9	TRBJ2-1	CATKGPSSYNEQFF	TGTGCCACCAAAGGACCAAGCTCCTACAATGAGCAGTTCTTC
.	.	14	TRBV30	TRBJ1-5	CAWSVGLVNQPQHF	TGTGCCTGGAGTGTAGGGCTCGTTAATCAGCCCCAGCATTTT
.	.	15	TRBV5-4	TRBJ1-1	CASSPGGRVNTEAFF	TGTGCCAGCAGCCCGGGGGGCAGGGTTAACACTGAAGCTTTCTTT
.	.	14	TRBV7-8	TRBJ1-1	CASSPQPTNTEAFF	TGTGCCAGCAGCCCACAGCCGACTAACACTGAAGCTTTCTTT
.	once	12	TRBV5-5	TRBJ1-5	CASSPGYQPQHF	TGTGCCAGCAGCCCAGGTTATCAGCCCCAGCATTTT
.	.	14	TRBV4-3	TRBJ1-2	CASSQDRVSDGYTF	TGCGCCAGCAGCCAAGACAGGGTGAGTGACGGCTACACCTTC
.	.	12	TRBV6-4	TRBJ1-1	CAIAGVQTEAFF	TGTGCCATTGCAGGGGTCCAAACTGAAGCTTTCTTT
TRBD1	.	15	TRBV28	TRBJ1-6	CASRGTGVSPSPLHF	TGTGCCAGCAGGGGGACAGGGGTCTCTCCTTCACCCCTCCACTTT
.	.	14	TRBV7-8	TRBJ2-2	CASSLVVYTGELFF	TGTGCCAGCAGCTTAGTGGTTTACACCGGGGAGCTGTTTTTT
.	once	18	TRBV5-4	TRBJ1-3	CASSFGWGSIKTGNTIYF	TGTGCCAGCAGCTTCGGGTGGGGCAGCATCAAAACTGGAAACACCATATATTTT
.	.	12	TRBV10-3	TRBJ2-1	CAISPDWTEQFF	TGTGCCATCAGTCCAGACTGGACTGAGCAGTTCTTC
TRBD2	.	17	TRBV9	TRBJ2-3	CASSVGAGGPSGDTQYF	TGTGCCAGCAGCGTAGGAGCGGGGGGGCCCTCGGGAGATACGCAGTATTTT